Included here is one T cell receptor (beta chain) sequence, with context. Antigen unknown. This sample was included in a study of T cell responses to AZD1222 COVID-19 vaccine. Overall study findings and caveats: A reported finding is that nearly half of spike-specific TCRs target unmutated variant regions.

Repertoires were generated with immunoSEQ multiplex PCR, while TCRdb's copy carries only in-frame clones and drops some. Of more than 150,000 clones in the sample, about 88% were seen once. This CDR3 contains 15 residues. V shed 3 bases and J 5 bases; nucleotides not matched to a gene: 5. From germline, CDR1 is SGHRS and CDR2 YFSETQ. This receptor was taken from an adult who had recovered from COVID-19. V is TRBV5-1 and J is TRBJ1-6; 7 bases map to TRBD1. The starting material was peripheral blood, obtained after recovery from COVID-19. The CDR3 DNA follows: TGCGCCAGCAGCTCAGGGGGGTTCGATAATTCACCCCTCCACTTT. Protein sequence: CASSSGGFDNSPLHF. Variable domain in full (rest from reference TRBV5-1 and TRBJ1-6): KAGVTQTPRYLIKTRGQQVTLSCSPISGHRSVSWYQQTPGQGLQFLFEYFSETQRNKGNFPGRFSGRQFSNSRSEMNVSTLELGDSALYLCASSSGGFDNSPLHFGNGTRLTVT.